These 20 T cell receptor beta chains share one sample of origin, sequenced in a study of T cells in women clearing cervical HPV infection. TCRdb's copy holds only in-frame clones and misses some; the assay was immunoSEQ multiplex PCR. This sample's table reports around 30,000 clones. The material sequenced was blood buffy coat. The receptors shown here come from a woman between 18 and 69 years old with a cervical HPV16 infection that either progressed to CIN3+ or cleared (not recorded which).

As regards this clone: The CDR3 end lies 3 residues beyond the end of the read and is filled in from the germline J gene. The V and J genes are TRBV5-1 and TRBJ2-1; a possible D gene is TRBD2 (5 bases). The germline V gene has CDR1 SGHRS and CDR2 YFSETQ. Trimming took 4 bases from V and 9 from J, leaving 17 bases between them. The CDR3 runs 14 residues. CDR3 DNA, as far as it was read: TGCGCCAGCAGCGAAACTAGTACTCGAAGTGAG. Protein sequence: CASSETSTRSE. The whole CDR3 protein reads CASSETSTRSEQFF.

Turning to this clone: The read finishes 3 residues shy of the CDR3 end, and the germline J gene is used to complete it. The V call is TRBV7-9, the J call TRBJ2-7, with a possible D match to TRBD2 (5 bases). This CDR3 contains 13 residues. Trimming removed 5 bases at V and 2 bases at J, with 10 bases between. Per the germline V gene, CDR1 is SEHNR and CDR2 is FQNEAQ (reference sequence). The CDR3 here is CASSPGVTYEQYF. Partial CDR3 DNA: TGTGCCAGCAGCCCCGGGGTCACCTACGAG.

For this clone: The read ends 3 residues shy of where the CDR3 ends; the end is completed using the germline J gene. The rearrangement uses TRBV7-8 and TRBJ2-3; D gene unclear. The CDR3 runs to 13 residues. Trimming took 1 base from V and 4 from J, leaving 6 bases between them. The germline V gene has CDR1 SGHVS and CDR2 FQNEAQ. The sequenced CDR3 bases are TGTGCCAGCAGCTTAGAGGGCCCAGATACG. Translated: CASSLEGPDT. The entire CDR3 sequence reads CASSLEGPDTQYF.

Of note for this clone: The sequenced fragment ends 3 residues before the CDR3 boundary, so the rest is inferred from the germline J gene. The chain joins TRBV7-2 to TRBJ2-2, with a tentative D call TRBD1 (5 bases). CDR1 is SGHTA and CDR2 is FQGNSA in the germline V gene. The CDR3 length is 15 residues. The CDR3 loop is CASSLGDSGANVLFF. The CDR3 bases that were read are TGTGCCAGCAGCTTAGGAGACTCTGGGGCCAACGTG.

With respect to this clone: The DNA ends 3 residues before the CDR3 does, and the rest of the CDR3 is filled in from the germline J gene. The chain carries TRBV2 and TRBJ2-1; 9 bases agree with TRBD2. CDR1 and CDR2 (germline): SNHLY, FYNNEI. J gave up 4 bases and V 5 bases, and 6 bases lay outside the gene matches. The CDR3 is 15 residues long. The sequenced CDR3 bases are TGTGCCAGCAGTCCCCCAGCGGGAGGATACAATGAG. As protein: CASSPPAGGYNE. From start to end, the CDR3 is CASSPPAGGYNEQFF.

In regard to this clone: The CDR3 end falls 3 residues outside the read, so it is completed with the germline J gene. The V and J genes are TRBV10-1 and TRBJ2-4, with D possibly TRBD1 on 5 matching bases. This CDR3 has 13 residues. Looked up from germline, CDR1 is WNHNN and CDR2 is SYGVQD (reference sequence). CDR3 DNA (partial): TGCGCCAGCAGGCACCACAGGTCTCAGAAT. It translates to CASRHHRSQN. The whole CDR3 reads CASRHHRSQNQYF.

The CDR3 reads CASSPPHGGGQYF. CDR3 bases read: TGTGCCAGCTCACCACCGCATGGGGGCGGT. The genes are TRBV18 and TRBJ2-4; D perhaps matches TRBD1 (6 bases). The observed sequence ends 3 residues before the CDR3 terminus, with the missing tail filled in from the germline J gene. This CDR3 spans 13 amino acids. CDR1 is KGHSH and CDR2 is LQKENI in the germline V gene.

A word on this clone: The read stops 3 residues short of the end of the CDR3; the missing end is completed from the germline J gene. The gene calls are TRBV4-1 and TRBJ2-7; possible D gene TRBD2, 6 bases. Per the germline V gene, CDR1 is MGHRA and CDR2 is YSYEKL. Trimming left V 0 bases short and J 2 bases short, with 17 bases between. The CDR3 contains 17 residues. CDR3 DNA (partial): TGCGCCAGCAGCCAAGATCGGGCCTCGGGGGTAACCTACGAG. It specifies CASSQDRASGVTYE. The complete CDR3 protein is CASSQDRASGVTYEQYF.

For this clone: Coverage ceases 3 residues before the CDR3 finishes, and the germline J gene fills in the end. V usage is TRBV6-7 and J usage is TRBJ2-2; D gene ambiguous. TRBV6-7 is an ORF; its function is uncertain. V was cut by 2 bases and J by 2 bases, with 6 bases left in between. The CDR3 runs to 14 residues. The DNA read from the CDR3 is TGTGCCAGCAGTTACGAGCCCAACACCGGGGAG. The encoded protein is CASSYEPNTGE. The full CDR3 is CASSYEPNTGELFF.

With respect to this clone: The read gets to within 3 residues of the CDR3 end, and the germline J gene fills in the rest. The J gene is TRBJ1-2, the V gene TRBV7-9; 8 bases match TRBD1. This CDR3 has 12 amino acids. Germline CDR1 reads SEHNR; CDR2 reads FQNEAQ (reference sequence). The CDR3 sequence is CASSPQDRAYTF. Incomplete CDR3 DNA: TGTGCCAGCAGCCCCCAGGACAGGGCG.

Note on this clone: The read stops 3 residues short of the end of the CDR3; the missing end is completed from the germline J gene. This rearrangement joins TRBV7-9 to TRBJ1-2; maybe TRBD1 (5 bases). The CDR3 covers 14 residues. Trimming took off 5 bases at V and 6 bases at J, with 16 bases between the two ends. CDR1 and CDR2 from the germline V gene are SEHNR and FQNEAQ (reference sequence). The CDR3 DNA, read in part, is TGTGCCAGCAGCATAGGGCAGGCGGGGGATGGC. Residues: CASSIGQAGDG. The complete CDR3 protein is CASSIGQAGDGYTF.

In the case of this clone: The CDR3 end lies 3 residues beyond the end of the read and is filled in from the germline J gene. The chain uses TRBV2 and TRBJ1-1; D is ambiguous. V was cut by 3 bases and J by 1 base, with 6 bases left in between. Germline assignment: CDR1 SNHLY and CDR2 FYNNEI. This CDR3 spans 13 amino acids. The sequenced part of the CDR3 DNA is TGTGCCAGCAGTGATTGGCCGAACACTGAA. Its protein is CASSDWPNTE. In full, the CDR3 reads CASSDWPNTEAFF.

The CDR3 region is CASSSRDRLNSPLFF. Incomplete CDR3 DNA: TGTGCCAGCAGCTCCCGGGACAGGCTTAATTCACCA. V is TRBV7-7 and J is TRBJ1-4; 8 nucleotides match TRBD1. Coverage ceases 3 residues before the CDR3 finishes, and the germline J gene fills in the end. The CDR3 is made up of 15 amino acids. Per the germline V gene, CDR1 is SSHAT and CDR2 is FNYEAQ (reference sequence).

Regarding this clone: The sequenced fragment ends 3 residues before the CDR3 boundary, so the rest is inferred from the germline J gene. V usage is TRBV7-6 and J usage is TRBJ2-3; the D gene is possibly TRBD2 (7 bases). This CDR3 has 14 residues. The germline V gene has CDR1 SGHVS and CDR2 FNYEAQ. CDR3 sequence reads: CASSLEQGGPTQYF. Incomplete CDR3 DNA: TGTGCCAGCAGCTTAGAACAGGGAGGGCCGACG.

Comment on this clone: The read ends 3 residues shy of where the CDR3 ends; the end is completed using the germline J gene. The V and J genes are TRBV28 and TRBJ1-2; 8 nucleotides align to TRBD1. Unmatched junction bases numbered 7, after V lost 6 bases and J lost 7 bases. The CDR3 runs to 13 residues. Germline V CDR1 and CDR2: MDHEN, SYDVKM. The CDR3 DNA, read in part, is TGTGCCAGCAGCCTAGGACAGGGTAGTGGC. Its translation: CASSLGQGSG. The full CDR3 is CASSLGQGSGYTF.

Remarks on this clone: The CDR3 goes on 3 residues after the read ends, and that part is filled in from the germline J gene. The chain has TRBV29-1 and TRBJ2-5, with 10 bases identical to TRBD1. The germline gives CDR1 SQVTM, CDR2 ANQGSEA. The CDR3 covers 13 residues. The junction had 7 bases not matched to a gene; V was cut back by 7 bases and J by 5 bases. CDR3: CSGATGGYETQYF. The DNA read from the CDR3 is TGCAGCGGCGCGACAGGGGGCTACGAGACC.

Note on this clone: The CDR3 is cut off 3 residues early in the read; its end comes from the germline J gene. J is TRBJ2-3 and V is TRBV5-1; no reliable D call. The length of the CDR3 is 15 residues. V was cut by 4 bases and J by 2 bases, with 14 bases left in between. Germline lookup yields CDR1 SGHRS and CDR2 YFSETQ. The CDR3 bases that were read are TGCGCCAGCAGCCCCGGTCGATTCTTCACAGATACG. Protein: CASSPGRFFTDT. In full, the CDR3 reads CASSPGRFFTDTQYF.

As regards this clone: The read ends 3 residues early relative to the CDR3; the germline J gene fills the gap. V is TRBV7-7 and J is TRBJ2-3, with TRBD2 identical over 12 bases. Trimming at V came to 6 bases and at J to 8 bases, leaving 9 bases not matched to a gene. The CDR3 is 15 amino acids. The germline gives CDR1 SSHAT, CDR2 FNYEAQ (reference sequence). CDR3: CASSPSGGDLGTQYF. The sequenced CDR3 bases are TGTGCCAGCAGTCCTAGCGGGGGGGACCTTGGTACG.

The CDR3 DNA, read in part, is TGTGCCAGCAGCTTAAGGACATCGGACAATGAC. Translation gives CASSLRTSDND. The whole CDR3 sequence is CASSLRTSDNDYTF. J is TRBJ1-2 and V is TRBV7-9; TRBD1 is a possible D gene (5 bases). The observed sequence ends 3 residues before the CDR3 terminus, with the missing tail filled in from the germline J gene. The CDR3 spans 14 residues. Germline CDR1 and CDR2: SEHNR and FQNEAQ (reference sequence).

Comments on this clone: The CDR3 extends 3 residues past the end of the read, so its final part is completed from the germline J gene. This rearrangement joins TRBV20-1 to TRBJ1-5, with D uncertain. Trimming shortened V by 5 bases and J by 2 bases, and 13 bases separated the two germline ends. The CDR3 has 14 amino acids. The V gene's germline CDR1 is DFQATT and CDR2 SNEGSKA (reference sequence). Incomplete CDR3 DNA: TGCAGTGCTTCTCCTTCGAGGGGCAATCAGCCC. Protein product: CSASPSRGNQP. In full, the CDR3 reads CSASPSRGNQPQHF.